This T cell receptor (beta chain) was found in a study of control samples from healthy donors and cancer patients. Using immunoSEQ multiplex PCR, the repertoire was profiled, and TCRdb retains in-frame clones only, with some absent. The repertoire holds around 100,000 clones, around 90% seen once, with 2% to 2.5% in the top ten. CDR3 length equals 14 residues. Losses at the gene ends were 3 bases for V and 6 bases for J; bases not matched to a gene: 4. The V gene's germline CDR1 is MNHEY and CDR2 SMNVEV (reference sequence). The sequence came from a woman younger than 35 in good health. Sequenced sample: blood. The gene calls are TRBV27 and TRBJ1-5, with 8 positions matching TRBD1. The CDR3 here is CASSFSGTGQPQHF. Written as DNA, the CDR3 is TGTGCCAGCAGTTTTTCGGGGACAGGTCAGCCCCAGCATTTT.